A single sample is the source of the 11 T cell receptor beta chains below, sequenced in a study of blood T cells in healthy people across ages. Primed by a sample-barcoded 5' primer and a J-beta primer mix, a second PCR proceeded for about 7 to 11 cycles. TCRdb processed the 5' RACE reads anew with MiXCR; each CDR3 protein has one entry. The sample includes some 760,000 distinct CDR3 sequences, 20% to 30% of them seen just once. These sequences were also reported in another study, on T cells of mothers and their children.

The specimen sequenced was blood. These receptors all come from a boy younger than 18 in good health.

CDR3 loop: CASSPGTRGTGELFF. The CDR3, as DNA: TGTGCCAGCAGCCCCGGGACCAGAGGCACCGGGGAGCTGTTTTTT. V gene TRBV28 combines with J gene TRBJ2-2; either TRBD1 or TRBD2 may supply D (5 bases each). Trimming stripped 6 bases from V and 4 bases from J, with 15 bases between. CDR3 length: 15 amino acids. Germline V gene lookup returns CDR1 MDHEN and CDR2 SYDVKM.

The CDR3 loop reads CSATLAEKANTGELFF. The CDR3 DNA sequence: TGCAGTGCTACCCTAGCGGAGAAAGCGAACACCGGGGAGCTGTTTTTT. This chain connects TRBV20-1 to TRBJ2-2; 7 positions agree with TRBD2. Germline CDR1 is DFQATT and CDR2 is SNEGSKA (reference sequence). The CDR3 length is 16 residues. V lost 4 bases and J lost 0; bases outside the gene matches: 8.

This clonotype has more than one count but fewer than ten. This chain links TRBV6-5 with TRBJ2-1; TRBD1 matches 8 bases. The V gene's germline CDR1 is MNHEY and CDR2 SVGAGI. The CDR3 totals 14 residues. V shed 4 bases, J shed 6 bases, and the junction held 5 bases outside the gene matches. The CDR3 sequence: CASSFKDRVNEQFF. The CDR3 DNA follows: TGTGCCAGCAGTTTCAAGGACAGGGTCAATGAGCAGTTCTTC.

The chain combines TRBV6-2 or TRBV6-3 with TRBJ2-7; D possibly uses TRBD1 or TRBD2 (5 bases each). CDR1 MNHEY and CDR2 SVGEGT come from the germline V gene. The ends were cut back, 5 bases at V and 5 bases at J, with 16 bases in the middle. The CDR3 runs to 14 residues. The CDR3, as DNA: TGTGCCAGCAGTGCAGAAAATCGGGACGACGAGCAGTACTTC. It translates to CASSAENRDDEQYF.

V usage is TRBV11-3 and J usage is TRBJ2-5; D ambiguous. With the DNA end fitting TRBJ2-1 better, the J assignment may be wrong. Per germline, CDR1 SGHNT and CDR2 YENEEA. This CDR3 has 14 amino acids. The DNA for the CDR3 is TGTGCCAGCAGCTTGGTTAATACTCAGGATGAGCAGTTCTTC. It specifies CASSLVNTQDEQFF.

This clonotype showed up just a few times. The DNA for the CDR3 is TGTGCCAGCAGTCCCTACTCGGGGGCGACCGATACGCAGTATTTT. This sequence encodes CASSPYSGATDTQYF. The chain joins TRBV27 to TRBJ2-3; either TRBD1 or TRBD2 may fit D (6 bases each). V shed 5 bases and J shed 6 bases, with 18 bases lying between them. Germline V gene data show CDR1 as MNHEY and CDR2 as SMNVEV (reference sequence). This CDR3 is 15 amino acids long.

The chain employs TRBV4-3 and TRBJ2-5, with TRBD2 matching over 11 bases. This CDR3 is built from 15 residues. V lost 1 base to trimming and J lost 6 bases; unmatched junction nucleotides: 4. Germline loops: CDR1 LGHNA, CDR2 YSLEER. Here the CDR3 DNA reads TGCGCCAGCAGCCAAGGTCTAGCGGGGGGCCAGACCCAGTACTTC. Its translation is CASSQGLAGGQTQYF.

Here the CDR3 DNA reads TGTGCCAGCAGCTTGGTAGACTCGGGCGAGCAGTACTTC. It encodes CASSLVDSGEQYF. V is TRBV11-2 and J is TRBJ2-5; D unresolved. The DNA matches TRBJ2-7 better at its end, which makes the J call doubtful. The CDR3 contains 13 residues. Germline V lookup: CDR1 SGHAT, CDR2 FQNNGV.

On this clonotype: A much larger clone is a single base away; this may be a read error. The V call is TRBV7-9, the J call TRBJ2-7; 8 nucleotides match TRBD2. The CDR3 extends over 14 amino acids. Germline V gene lookup returns CDR1 SEHNR and CDR2 FQNEAQ (reference sequence). V dropped 5 bases and J dropped 3; count of bases not matched to a gene: 6. DNA for the CDR3: TGTGCCAGCAGCCCCGGGGGGGGCTACTACGAGCAGTACTTC. It yields the protein CASSPGGGYYEQYF. Based on the CDR3 plus reference TRBV7-9 and TRBJ2-7, the full variable domain is DTGVSQNPRHKITKRGQNVTFRCDPISEHNRLYWYRQTLGQGPEFLTYFQNEAQLEKSRLLSDRFSAERPKGSFSTLEIQRTEQGDSAMYLCASSPGGGYYEQYFGPGTRLTVT.

The V call is TRBV5-1, the J call TRBJ2-2, with 11 positions matching TRBD1. Germline V gene sequence: CDR1 SGHRS, CDR2 YFSETQ. With 0 bases clipped from V and 5 bases from J, the junction kept 9 bases outside the gene matches. CDR3 length equals 18 residues. CDR3: CASSLARTGGGGTGELFF. Here the CDR3 DNA reads TGCGCCAGCAGCTTGGCCCGGACAGGGGGCGGAGGGACCGGGGAGCTGTTTTTT.

The sample holds a few counts of this clonotype. The chain joins TRBV11-2 to TRBJ2-3; 11 bases line up with TRBD1. The CDR3 extends over 15 amino acids. The V segment lost 6 bases and the J segment 6 bases; nucleotides outside the gene matches: 8. The germline CDR1 and CDR2 sequences are SGHAT and FQNNGV. CDR3 in DNA: TGTGCCAGCAGAAAAGTGGGACAGGGGGTGGATACGCAGTATTTT. Encoded protein: CASRKVGQGVDTQYF.